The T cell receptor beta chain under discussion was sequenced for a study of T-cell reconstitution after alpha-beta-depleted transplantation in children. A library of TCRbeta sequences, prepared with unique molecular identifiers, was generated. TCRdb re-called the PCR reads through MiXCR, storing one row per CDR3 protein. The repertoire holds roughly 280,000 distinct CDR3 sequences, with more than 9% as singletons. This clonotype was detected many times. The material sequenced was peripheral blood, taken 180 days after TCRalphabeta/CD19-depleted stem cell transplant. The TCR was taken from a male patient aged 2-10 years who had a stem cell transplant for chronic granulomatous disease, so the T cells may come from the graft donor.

The CDR3 sequence: CSARGRLQETQYF. The CDR3 bases are TGCAGTGCTAGAGGAAGACTCCAAGAGACCCAGTACTTC. The chain has TRBV20-1 and TRBJ2-5; D not resolved. The CDR3 runs 13 residues. V shed 1 base and J shed 1 base, with 7 bases lying between them. CDR1 DFQATT and CDR2 SNEGSKA come from the germline V gene (reference sequence).